The clone carrying this TCR beta chain was seen more than once but under ten times. The assay was immunoSEQ multiplex PCR, and TCRdb's table has in-frame clones only and misses some. This table holds thousands of clones, more than 70% found once. This sample stems from a study of immune evolution from preneoplasia to lung adenocarcinoma. The sequence was collected from a person aged 70 to 85 with lung adenocarcinoma. The sample comprised FFPE minimally invasive lung adenocarcinoma tissue.

CDR3: CSVERGNTDTQYF. Written as DNA, the CDR3 is TGCAGCGTTGAGCGCGGGAACACAGATACGCAGTATTTT. The chain couples TRBV29-1 to TRBJ2-3; TRBD2 is a possible D gene (6 bases). V gave up 3 bases and J gave up 2 bases, with 9 bases separating them. The CDR3 extends over 13 amino acids. Per germline, CDR1 SQVTM and CDR2 ANQGSEA.